This entry features one TCR beta chain sequence. The target antigen is unknown. Germline is not matched at one junction end, which may reflect a read error. Incorporated into the TCR beta cDNA libraries were unique molecular identifiers, which served to reduce PCR and sequencing biases. When about 0.95 to 10 million T cells were used, they gave some 520,000 cDNA molecules. TCRdb called the PCR reads again in MiXCR, with one record for every CDR3 protein. This table has some 190,000 distinct CDR3 sequences, around 29% appearing once. The data originate from a study of post-analysis software for immune sequencing data. This CDR3 is 15 amino acids long. Germline V gene data show CDR1 as LGHNA and CDR2 as YNFKEQ. Study results and limitations: Co-batched samples clustered tightly together by F measure. TRBV segments more frequent in patients than in controls numbered a few and included TRBV5-6, TRBV5-1 and TRBV20-1. The study found significantly lower normalized Chao1 diversity in multiple sclerosis patients than in controls.

The source of this sequence is a girl under 18 with multiple sclerosis. The chain has TRBV4-2 and TRBJ2-5; D uncertain. The J call may be incorrect, as the DNA end agrees better with TRBJ2-7. What was sequenced was blood. The CDR3 spells CASSQELGRNYEQYF. For the CDR3, the DNA is TGTGCCAGTAGCCAAGAGCTTGGTAGGAACTACGAGCAGTACTTC.